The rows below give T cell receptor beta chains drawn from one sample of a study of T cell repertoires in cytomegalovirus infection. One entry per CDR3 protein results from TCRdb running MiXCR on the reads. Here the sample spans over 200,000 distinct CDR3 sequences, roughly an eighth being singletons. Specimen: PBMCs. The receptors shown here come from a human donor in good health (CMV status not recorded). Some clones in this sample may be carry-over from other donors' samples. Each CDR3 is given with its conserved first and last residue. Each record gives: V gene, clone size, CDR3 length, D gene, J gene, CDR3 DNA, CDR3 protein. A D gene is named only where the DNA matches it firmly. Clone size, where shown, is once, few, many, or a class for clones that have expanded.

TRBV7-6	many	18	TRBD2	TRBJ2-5	TGTGCCAGCAGCTTAGCGCCCCAGCGGGGGGCCGCCCAAGAGACCCAGTACTTC	CASSLAPQRGAAQETQYF
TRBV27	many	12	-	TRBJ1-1	TGTGCCAGCAGACGGATGAACACTGAAGCTTTCTTT	CASRRMNTEAFF
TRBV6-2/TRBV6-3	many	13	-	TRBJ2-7	TGTGCCAGCAGCATAGCGGACCCCTACGAGCAGTACTTC	CASSIADPYEQYF
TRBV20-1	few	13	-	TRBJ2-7	TGCAGTGCTAGCCCCCGGGCCATCCGGGGGCAGTACTTC	CSASPRAIRGQYF
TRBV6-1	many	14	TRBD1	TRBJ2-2	TGTGCCAGCAGGGGACAGGGGACCACCGGGGAGCTGTTTTTT	CASRGQGTTGELFF
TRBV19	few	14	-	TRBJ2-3	TGTGCCAGCTCGGGGGTCATCTCCACGGATACGCAGTATTTT	CASSGVISTDTQYF
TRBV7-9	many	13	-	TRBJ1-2	TGTGCCAGCAGCGCAGGGATTACCTATGGCTACACCTTC	CASSAGITYGYTF
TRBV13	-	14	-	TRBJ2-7	TGTGCCAGCAGCTTAGCCTCGAGGACCTACGAGCAGTACTTC	CASSLASRTYEQYF
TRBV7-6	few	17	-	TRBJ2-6	TGTGCCAGCAGCTTAGGATTAAGGGGCTCTGGGGCCAACGTCCTGACTTTC	CASSLGLRGSGANVLTF
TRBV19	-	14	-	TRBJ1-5	TGTGCCACCTCAAAAATCGGAGGGAATCAGCCCCAGCATTTT	CATSKIGGNQPQHF
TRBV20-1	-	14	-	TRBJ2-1	TGCAGTGCTAACTCACGGGACTGGTACAATGAGCAGTTCTTC	CSANSRDWYNEQFF
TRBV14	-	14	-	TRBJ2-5	TGTGCCAGCAGCCAAGAGATGGGCCAAGAGACCCAGTACTTC	CASSQEMGQETQYF
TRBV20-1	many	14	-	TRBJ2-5	TGCAGTGCTAGTCAAGGACGTGGGGCAATCACCCAGTACTTC	CSASQGRGAITQYF
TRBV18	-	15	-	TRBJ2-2	TGTGCCAGCTCTCCCAGGGGATCGGACACCGGGGAGCTGTTTTTT	CASSPRGSDTGELFF
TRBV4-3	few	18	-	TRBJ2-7	TGCGCCAGCAGCCACACCGATCCAGGGGCGCCGACCAGCCACGAGCAGTACTTC	CASSHTDPGAPTSHEQYF
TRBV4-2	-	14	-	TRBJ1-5	TGTGCCAGCAGCCAGAGGGACGGGAATCAGCCCCAGCATTTT	CASSQRDGNQPQHF
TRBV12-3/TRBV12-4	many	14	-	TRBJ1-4	TGTGCCAGCAGTTTATGGGGGGTCGGAGAAAAACTGTTTTTT	CASSLWGVGEKLFF
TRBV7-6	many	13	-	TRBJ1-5	TGTGCCAGCAGCTTGGACTGGGATCAGCCCCAGCATTTT	CASSLDWDQPQHF
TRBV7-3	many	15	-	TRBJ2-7	TGTGCCAGCAGCTTCGTGACCCAGAGCTCCTACGAGCAGTACTTC	CASSFVTQSSYEQYF
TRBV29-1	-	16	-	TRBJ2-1	TGCAGCGTTGGGGGTTATAGTGAGGTGGGGTACAATGAGCAGTTCTTC	CSVGGYSEVGYNEQFF
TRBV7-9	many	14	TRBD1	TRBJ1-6	TGTGCCAGCAGCGCGGGACAGCCGATTTCACCCCTCCACTTT	CASSAGQPISPLHF
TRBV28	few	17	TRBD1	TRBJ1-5	TGTGCCAGCAGTTTACCTCCTCAGGGGGTTAGCAATCAGCCCCAGCATTTT	CASSLPPQGVSNQPQHF
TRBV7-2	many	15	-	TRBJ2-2	TGTGCCAGCAGCTTAGCGTCTAGCTACACCGGGGAGCTGTTTTTT	CASSLASSYTGELFF
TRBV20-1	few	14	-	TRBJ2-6	TGCAGTGCAACCGACAATCGTGGGGCCAACGTCCTGACTTTC	CSATDNRGANVLTF
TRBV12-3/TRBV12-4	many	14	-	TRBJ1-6	TGTGCCAGCAGTTTTGGGCACCTTGGGCGGCCCCTCCACTTT	CASSFGHLGRPLHF
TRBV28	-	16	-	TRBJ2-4	TGTGCCAGCAGCCGAGACCTGCTCGTAGCCAAAAACATTCAGTACTTC	CASSRDLLVAKNIQYF
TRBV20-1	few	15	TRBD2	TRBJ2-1	TGCAGTGCTAGATATAGCGGGAGGGCCTCAAGTGAGCAGTTCTTC	CSARYSGRASSEQFF
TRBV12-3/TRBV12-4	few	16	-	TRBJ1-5	TGTGCCAGCAGTCTGTCTGGGGCAGGGATCAATCAGCCCCAGCATTTT	CASSLSGAGINQPQHF
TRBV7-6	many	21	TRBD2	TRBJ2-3	TGTGCCAGCAGCGAGCAGCCGAACGTGTGGACGGGGGGAAGATACACAGATACGCAGTATTTT	CASSEQPNVWTGGRYTDTQYF
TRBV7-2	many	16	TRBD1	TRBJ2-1	TGTGCCAGCAGCTTACGCCGACAGGGGATGGCCAATGAGCAGTTCTTC	CASSLRRQGMANEQFF
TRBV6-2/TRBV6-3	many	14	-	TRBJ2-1	TGTGCCAGCAGGATTGCGGGGTGGAGCGATGAGCAGTTCTTC	CASRIAGWSDEQFF
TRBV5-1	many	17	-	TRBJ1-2	TGCGCCAGCAGCTTGGGGCTCCAGGCCGCACTTCGCTATGGCTACACCTTC	CASSLGLQAALRYGYTF
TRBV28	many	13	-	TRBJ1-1	TGTGCCAGCCGGTTGACAGCGAACACTGAAGCTTTCTTT	CASRLTANTEAFF
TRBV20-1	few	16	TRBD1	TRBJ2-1	TGCAGTGCTAGAAACCCCTTACCGGGACAGGGGGATGAGCAGTTCTTC	CSARNPLPGQGDEQFF
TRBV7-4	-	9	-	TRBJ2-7	TGTGCCAGCGGAATGAAGCAGTACTTC	CASGMKQYF
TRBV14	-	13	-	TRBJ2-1	TGTGCCAGCAGCCAATTGGTATACAATGAGCAGTTCTTC	CASSQLVYNEQFF
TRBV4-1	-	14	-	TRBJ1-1	TGCGCCAGCAGCCAAGGACAACTGAACACTGAAGCTTTCTTT	CASSQGQLNTEAFF
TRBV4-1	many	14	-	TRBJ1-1	TGCGCCAGCACCCCCCCGGGCAGGGCAGACGGAGCTTTCTTT	CASTPPGRADGAFF
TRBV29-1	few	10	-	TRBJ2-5	TGCAGCACGAAACAAGAGACCCAGTACTTC	CSTKQETQYF
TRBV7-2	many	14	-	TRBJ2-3	TGTGCCAGCAGCTTAGGACGCCTGAGGGATACGCAGTATTTT	CASSLGRLRDTQYF
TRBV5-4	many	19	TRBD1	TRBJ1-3	TGTGCCAGCAGCTTATCGAACAGGGGATTAGGGTCCTCTGGAAACACCATATATTTT	CASSLSNRGLGSSGNTIYF
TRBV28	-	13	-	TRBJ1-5	TGTGCCAGCAAAAGTCCGTCCCGTCAGCCCCAGCATTTT	CASKSPSRQPQHF
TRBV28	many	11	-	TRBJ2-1	TGTGCCAGCACCCTTGTGGGTGAGCAGTTCTTC	CASTLVGEQFF
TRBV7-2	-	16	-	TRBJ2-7	TGTGCCAGCAGCCCCCAGGGGGGAGTAGGCCGCTACGAGCAGTACTTC	CASSPQGGVGRYEQYF
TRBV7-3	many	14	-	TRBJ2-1	TGTGCCAGCAGCCATACGGGACTGCCCAATGAGCAGTTCTTC	CASSHTGLPNEQFF
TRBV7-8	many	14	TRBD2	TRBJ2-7	TGTGCCAGCAGGGGAGGGATTAGCTCCTACGAGCAGTACTTC	CASRGGISSYEQYF
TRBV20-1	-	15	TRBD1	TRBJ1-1	TGCAGTGCTAGACTGACAGGGGGCGCGAACACTGAAGCTTTCTTT	CSARLTGGANTEAFF
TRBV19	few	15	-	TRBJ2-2	TGTGCCAGTAGTGAGGGGACGACCCGGACCGGGGAGCTGTTTTTT	CASSEGTTRTGELFF
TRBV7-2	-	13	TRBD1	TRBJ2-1	TGTGCCAGCAGCGACAGGGGCTACCCTGCGCAGTTCTTC	CASSDRGYPAQFF
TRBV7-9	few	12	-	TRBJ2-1	TGTGCCAGCAGGATTCAGGGAGGCGAGCAGTTCTTC	CASRIQGGEQFF
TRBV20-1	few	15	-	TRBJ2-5	TGCAGTGCTAGAGATATCGGGGCGCTCCAAGAGACCCAGTACTTC	CSARDIGALQETQYF